This T cell receptor (beta chain) derives from a study of cytomegalovirus exposure and HLA in healthy donors. Looking at the study overall: In an earlier analysis, 95 million to 140 million unique TCR beta sequences were found from approximately 190 million T cells. Study results and limitations: Roughly uniform depth of sequencing across donors was assumed in presence/absence analyses. In a later analysis, at a false discovery rate of 0.05, about 17,000 TCR beta sequences matched HLA alleles.

The PCR ran on 60 Vbeta and 13 Jbeta primers. Libraries were prepared by immunoSEQ multiplex PCR; TCRdb keeps only in-frame clonotypes and omits some of them. The sample has roughly 90,000 clones; roughly four fifths are singletons. Germline trimming cut 2 bases from V and 1 base from J; bases unmatched to any gene: 6. The length of the CDR3 is 18 residues. Germline V gene data show CDR1 as SGHTA and CDR2 as FQGNSA. As concerns this clone: Its antigen remains unidentified.

The source material was PBMCs. The clonotype was recovered from a man aged 25 to 40 in good health and CMV-seropositive. The chain has TRBV7-2 and TRBJ2-1; 12 bases map to TRBD2. The CDR3 DNA sequence: TGTGCCAGCAGCTTATGGCTAGCGGGAGGGAAATCCTACAATGAGCAGTTCTTC. Translation: CASSLWLAGGKSYNEQFF.